Listed below are T cell receptor beta chains from one sample, sequenced in a study of shared clonotypes between healthy human individuals. The assay was immunoSEQ multiplex PCR, and TCRdb's table has in-frame clones only and misses some. The sample records roughly 760,000 clones, over 65% being singletons. The specimen was memory CD4+ T cells sorted from blood. These receptors all stem from a woman aged 25-40 years in good health. The CDR3 runs from the conserved cysteine through the conserved F or W. The D gene is left open where the match is weak. A clone size is listed for some rows: how often the clone was seen (once, few, many), or a class if it is expanded.

J | V | size | D | CDR3 | DNA
TRBJ1-2 | TRBV6-1 | - | - | CASSRTTKGSYGYTF | TGTGCCAGCAGTAGAACTACTAAAGGGTCCTATGGCTACACCTTC
TRBJ1-1 | TRBV5-6 | - | TRBD1 | CASSFGPRQGGTEAFF | TGTGCCAGCAGCTTCGGCCCCCGACAGGGAGGGACTGAAGCTTTCTTT
TRBJ2-7 | TRBV28 | - | TRBD2 | CASIHGTSGTYEQYF | TGTGCCAGCATTCATGGGACTAGCGGTACCTACGAGCAGTACTTC
TRBJ1-5 | TRBV5-1 | - | - | CASSPTPNQPQHF | TGCGCCAGCAGCCCGACACCGAATCAGCCCCAGCATTTT
TRBJ2-7 | TRBV6-1 | - | TRBD1 | CASSDTGTGSYEQYF | TGTGCCAGCAGTGACACCGGGACAGGGTCCTACGAGCAGTACTTC
TRBJ2-1 | TRBV4-2 | few | TRBD2 | CASSQDPTSGSDEQFF | TGTGCCAGCAGCCAAGATCCGACTAGCGGGAGCGATGAGCAGTTCTTC
TRBJ2-1 | TRBV13 | - | TRBD1 | CASSPRTGRLANEQFF | TGTGCCAGCAGCCCCAGGACAGGGCGCTTAGCGAATGAGCAGTTCTTC
TRBJ2-1 | TRBV19 | - | TRBD2 | CASSISGGGRSDEQFF | TGTGCCAGTAGTATTTCGGGGGGCGGGAGGTCCGATGAGCAGTTCTTC
TRBJ1-1 | TRBV11-2 | - | - | CASSLARGVIGAFF | TGTGCCAGCAGCTTAGCCAGGGGTGTTATCGGGGCTTTCTTT
TRBJ1-4 | TRBV6-5 | - | - | CASSYDLRSEKLFF | TGTGCCAGCAGTTACGACCTGAGGAGTGAAAAACTGTTTTTT
TRBJ1-5 | TRBV7-8 | - | TRBD1 | CASSPGQGMRPQHF | TGTGCCAGCAGCCCGGGACAGGGCATGCGGCCCCAGCATTTT
TRBJ1-5 | TRBV11-1 | - | - | CASSSQESNQPQHF | TGTGCCAGCAGCTCGCAGGAAAGCAATCAGCCCCAGCATTTT
TRBJ2-7 | TRBV10-1 | - | - | CASSEYGSSYEQYF | TGCGCCAGCAGTGAGTACGGGAGCTCCTACGAGCAGTACTTC
TRBJ1-6 | TRBV11-3 | - | - | CASSSGGPNSPLHF | TGTGCCAGCAGCTCCGGGGGCCCTAATTCACCCCTCCACTTT
TRBJ2-4 | TRBV5-1 | - | TRBD2 | CASSLLSSGGAKNIQYF | TGCGCCAGCAGCTTGTTGTCTAGCGGGGGAGCCAAAAACATTCAGTACTTC
TRBJ2-1 | TRBV5-1 | - | TRBD2 | CASSILLAGGYNEQFF | TGCGCCAGCAGCATACTACTAGCGGGAGGGTACAATGAGCAGTTCTTC
TRBJ2-5 | TRBV28 | - | - | CASSPAHGTQYF | TGTGCCAGCAGCCCTGCTCATGGGACCCAGTACTTC
TRBJ2-5 | TRBV7-8 | once | TRBD1 | CASSQGARETQYF | TGTGCCAGCAGCCAGGGGGCCCGGGAGACCCAGTACTTC
TRBJ2-7 | TRBV6-5 | - | - | CASSYSMASSYEQYF | TGTGCCAGCAGTTACTCGATGGCCTCCTCCTACGAGCAGTACTTC
TRBJ2-2 | TRBV29-1 | - | - | CSVPGGAGVFGELFF | TGCAGCGTCCCAGGGGGAGCGGGAGTTTTCGGGGAGCTGTTTTTT
TRBJ2-3 | TRBV7-2 | - | TRBD1 | CASSLALRGSDTQYF | TGTGCCAGCAGCTTAGCGCTCAGGGGGTCGGATACGCAGTATTTT
TRBJ2-5 | TRBV7-2 | - | TRBD2 | CASSLGSLAGSETQYF | TGTGCCAGCAGCTTAGGGTCTCTAGCGGGAAGTGAGACCCAGTACTTC
TRBJ1-5 | TRBV19 | - | - | CASSIIGDGQPQHF | TGTGCCAGTAGTATAATTGGGGATGGTCAGCCCCAGCATTTT
TRBJ1-4 | TRBV6-1 | once | - | CASSEAKGLVREKLFF | TGTGCCAGCAGTGAAGCTAAGGGGCTGGTGCGCGAAAAACTGTTTTTT
TRBJ2-7 | TRBV6-1 | few | TRBD1 | CASCIDPGQNYEQYF | TGTGCCAGCTGCATAGACCCGGGACAGAACTACGAGCAGTACTTC
TRBJ1-4 | TRBV18 | - | - | CASSPLRPGGANEKLFF | TGTGCCAGCTCACCACTCCGCCCGGGGGGTGCTAATGAAAAACTGTTTTTT
TRBJ1-3 | TRBV11-2 | - | - | CASSLEAYSGNTIYF | TGTGCCAGCAGCTTGGAGGCGTACTCTGGAAACACCATATATTTT
TRBJ2-6 | TRBV19 | - | - | CASSMSAGSGANVLTF | TGTGCCAGTAGTATGTCGGCAGGGTCGGGGGCCAACGTCCTGACTTTC